The source of this T cell receptor beta chain is a study of control samples from healthy donors and cancer patients. Libraries were prepared by immunoSEQ multiplex PCR; TCRdb keeps only in-frame clonotypes and omits some of them. The sample consists of around 170,000 clones, 85% to 90% of them appearing once. Between the trimmed V and J ends, which lost 3 bases and 5 bases, there was a span of 10 bases. The germline V gene encodes CDR1 MGHRA and CDR2 YSYEKL. The CDR3 runs to 13 residues. Sequenced material: blood. The origin of this receptor is a woman between 45 and 65 years old in good health. The J gene is TRBJ1-2, the V gene TRBV4-1; maybe TRBD1 (5 bases). CDR3 residues: CASSQGGDYGYTF. Here the CDR3 DNA reads TGCGCCAGCAGCCAGGGGGGGGATTATGGCTACACCTTC.